A selection of T cell receptor beta chains follows, all from one sample in a study of T cell responses to AZD1222 COVID-19 vaccine. Generated by immunoSEQ multiplex PCR, the TCRdb table keeps only in-frame clones and is missing some. The sample comprises some 150,000 clones, 88% of which are singletons, and 3% to 3.5% rests with the top ten. The material sequenced was peripheral blood, taken on day 0 of AZD1222 vaccination. The receptors here all came from an adult in good health. The CDR3 runs from the conserved cysteine through the conserved F or W. A D gene is named only where the DNA matches it firmly. Clone size appears in some rows only: once, few, many, or a class for an expanded clone.

clone_size j_call v_call d_call cdr3_nt cdr3_aa
- TRBJ2-5 TRBV4-3 - TGCGCCAGCAGCCAATTGATGGGCCGAGAGACCCAGTACTTC CASSQLMGRETQYF
- TRBJ2-2 TRBV4-3 TRBD1 TGCGCCAGCAGCCAATTCCCCCCCGACAGGGAGACGAACACCGGGGAGCTGTTTTTT CASSQFPPDRETNTGELFF
- TRBJ1-6 TRBV10-3 - TGTGCCATCAGAGACGCTGGTGTATCCTATAATTCACCCCTCCACTTT CAIRDAGVSYNSPLHF
- TRBJ2-7 TRBV7-9 TRBD1 TGTGCCAGCAGTTCGACAGGGGGGGAAGAGCAGTACTTC CASSSTGGEEQYF
- TRBJ1-3 TRBV15 - TGTGCCACCAGCAGAGATCAAGGGATTGGAAACACCATATATTTT CATSRDQGIGNTIYF
- TRBJ1-6 TRBV6-6 - TGTGCCAGCAGTTACTCGCCAGGGACTAATTCACCCCTCCACTTT CASSYSPGTNSPLHF
- TRBJ1-5 TRBV19 TRBD1 TGTGCCAGTAGTACTCCGACAGGGCGGCGAAGCAATCAGCCCCAGCATTTT CASSTPTGRRSNQPQHF
- TRBJ1-4 TRBV4-1 - TGCGCCAGCAGCCAAGAAGTATTGGGGGGGCTCAATAATGAAAAACTGTTTTTT CASSQEVLGGLNNEKLFF
- TRBJ2-5 TRBV21-1 - TGTGCCAGCAGCATGGGGGTGGAGACCCAGTACTTC CASSMGVETQYF
- TRBJ1-3 TRBV6-5 - TGTGCCGCAAGTCCAATGTCTGGAAACACCATATATTTT CAASPMSGNTIYF
- TRBJ1-5 TRBV4-3 TRBD1 TGCGCCAGCAGCCCAGGGACAGGGAATCAGCCCCAGCATTTT CASSPGTGNQPQHF
few TRBJ1-1 TRBV3-1/TRBV3-2 TRBD1 TGTGCCAGCAGCCAAGTACGGGACAGTGAAGCTTTCTTT CASSQVRDSEAFF
- TRBJ2-3 TRBV10-3 TRBD2 TGTGCCACCGCGACTAGCGGGGTGGATACGCAGTATTTT CATATSGVDTQYF
- TRBJ1-4 TRBV29-1 - TGCAGCGTTGAAGAAATGGGAGGGAGTGAAAAACTGTTTTTT CSVEEMGGSEKLFF
- TRBJ1-2 TRBV6-6 TRBD1 TGTGCCAGCAGCCTGACAGGGACCGGGGGCTACACTTTC CASSLTGTGGYTF
- TRBJ2-3 TRBV20-1 TRBD2 TGCAGTGCTAGTGGAAGCGGGGCCTCGGATACGCAGTATTTT CSASGSGASDTQYF
- TRBJ2-3 TRBV9 TRBD1 TGTGCCAGCAGCGTTCAACAGGGGGGAGATACGCAGTATTTT CASSVQQGGDTQYF
- TRBJ2-1 TRBV7-3 TRBD1 TGTGCCAGCGCCCCGGGACAGGCTAACAATGAGCAGTTCTTC CASAPGQANNEQFF
- TRBJ1-2 TRBV6-5 TRBD1 TGTGCCAGCAATACAGGGGTCGACGGTGGCTACACCTTC CASNTGVDGGYTF
- TRBJ2-5 TRBV2 - TGTGCCAGCAGTGAACAGCCCCAAGAGACCCAGTACTTC CASSEQPQETQYF
- TRBJ1-5 TRBV10-3 - TGTGCCATCAGTGAGTCTGGGAGCAATCAGCCCCAGCATTTT CAISESGSNQPQHF
once TRBJ1-4 TRBV19 - TGTGCCAGTAGTACGACGGAGCTAAATGAAAAACTGTTTTTT CASSTTELNEKLFF
- TRBJ1-2 TRBV10-3 TRBD1 TGTGCCATCAGTGTTACCGGACAGGGGGACGGCTACACCTTC CAISVTGQGDGYTF
- TRBJ2-5 TRBV7-9 - TGTGCCAGCAGCCCCCAGGGGATCGGCCAAGAGACCCAGTACTTC CASSPQGIGQETQYF
- TRBJ2-3 TRBV13 TRBD2 TGTGCCAGCAGCTTAGGCGGGGGGTCCCCTCCGCAGTATTTT CASSLGGGSPPQYF
- TRBJ2-7 TRBV7-9 TRBD1 TGTGCCAGCAGCTTGGACGGAGCGACAGGGGAGCAGTACTTC CASSLDGATGEQYF
- TRBJ1-5 TRBV19 TRBD1 TGTGCCAGTAGTATAGACCGGGACAGGGTTCAGCCCCAGCATTTT CASSIDRDRVQPQHF
- TRBJ2-3 TRBV2 - TGTGCCAGCAGTGAAGGGTCGGGGACCTCATACGATACGCAGTATTTT CASSEGSGTSYDTQYF
- TRBJ2-7 TRBV12-3/TRBV12-4 - TGTGCCAGCAGTCCCCCCGGGACCTACGAGCAGTACTTC CASSPPGTYEQYF
once TRBJ2-1 TRBV11-2 - TGTGCCAGCAGCTTCTCCGGGACTGTTAGGTGGCAGTTCTTC CASSFSGTVRWQFF
- TRBJ1-5 TRBV24-1 - TGTGCCACCAGTGATTTCACAGGATTGGGTCAGCCCCAGCATTTT CATSDFTGLGQPQHF
- TRBJ1-6 TRBV7-2 TRBD1 TGTGCCAGCAGCCCTCCATCGGGACAGGGAAATTCACCCCTCCACTTT CASSPPSGQGNSPLHF
- TRBJ1-1 TRBV4-2 TRBD1 TGTGCCAGCAGCCAAGACTTTACACAGGGGAATACTGAAGCTTTCTTT CASSQDFTQGNTEAFF
- TRBJ1-1 TRBV19 TRBD1 TGTGCCAGTAGTGCGGGGGACAGGCCTCTCGCTGAAGCTTTCTTT CASSAGDRPLAEAFF
- TRBJ1-1 TRBV19 - TGTGCCAGTAGTAGGCAGAACACTGAAGCTTTCTTT CASSRQNTEAFF
- TRBJ2-7 TRBV6-2/TRBV6-3 - TGTGCCAGCAGTTACTCGTCGACTAAACCCAGCGGCGAGCAGTACTTC CASSYSSTKPSGEQYF
- TRBJ2-3 TRBV11-2 - TGTGCCAGCAGCTTAGTGGCTAGTGGGGGCACAGATACGCAGTATTTT CASSLVASGGTDTQYF
once TRBJ2-7 TRBV7-9 TRBD1 TGTGCCAGCAGCTTATTCCGGGACAGTCTGGGCGAGCAGTACTTC CASSLFRDSLGEQYF
- TRBJ1-3 TRBV3-1/TRBV3-2 - TGTGCCAGCAGCCAACGGGGGCAGGGCCCTGGAAACACCATATATTTT CASSQRGQGPGNTIYF
- TRBJ1-1 TRBV18 - TGTGCCAGCTCACCAGGGACGGCCTTCGAAGCTTTCTTT CASSPGTAFEAFF
- TRBJ1-2 TRBV6-2/TRBV6-3 TRBD1 TGTGCCAGCAGTCAGACAGGGCCGTACTATGGCTACACCTTC CASSQTGPYYGYTF
- TRBJ1-6 TRBV7-2 - TGTGCCAGCAGCTTGGATAATTCACCCCTCCACTTT CASSLDNSPLHF